The rows below give T cell receptor beta chains drawn from one sample of a study of beta chain features in type 1 diabetes. Sequenced by immunoSEQ multiplex PCR; TCRdb stores in-frame clones only, minus some. The sample consists of 620,000 or so clones, about a sixth of them appearing once. The sequenced sample consisted of naive CD4+ T cells from blood. These receptors came from a man aged 18 to 29 in good health. CDR3s include the opening cysteine and the closing phenylalanine or tryptophan. A D gene is named only where the DNA matches it firmly. Expanded clones are given a class, and other clones once, few, many or no size at all.

v_gene: TRBV5-1; abundance: -; d_gene: -; j_gene: TRBJ2-7; CDR3nt: TGCGCCAGCAGACCGGGGACAACCACCTACGAGCAGTACTTC; CDR3aa: CASRPGTTTYEQYF
v_gene: TRBV9; abundance: few; d_gene: TRBD1; j_gene: TRBJ2-7; CDR3nt: TGTGCCAGCAGCGGAGGGACAGGCCCTACCTACGAGCAGTACTTC; CDR3aa: CASSGGTGPTYEQYF
v_gene: TRBV9; abundance: -; d_gene: TRBD1; j_gene: TRBJ1-3; CDR3nt: TGTGCCAGCAGCCAGGGAGGGGGCATTGGAAACACCATATATTTT; CDR3aa: CASSQGGGIGNTIYF
v_gene: TRBV15; abundance: -; d_gene: -; j_gene: TRBJ2-5; CDR3nt: TGTGCCACCAGCTGGCGGAAAGGAGAGACCCAGTACTTC; CDR3aa: CATSWRKGETQYF
v_gene: TRBV9; abundance: few; d_gene: TRBD1; j_gene: TRBJ1-1; CDR3nt: TGTGCCAGCAGCGCAGGGGGGACCGGGAGGGACACTGAAGCTTTCTTT; CDR3aa: CASSAGGTGRDTEAFF
v_gene: TRBV4-3; abundance: few; d_gene: -; j_gene: TRBJ2-1; CDR3nt: TGCGCCAGCAGCCAAGATAGCGGATCGCTCTCCAATGAGCAGTTCTTC; CDR3aa: CASSQDSGSLSNEQFF
v_gene: TRBV9; abundance: -; d_gene: -; j_gene: TRBJ2-1; CDR3nt: TGTGCCAGCAGCGTAGGTGTGGGGAGCTCCTACAATGAGCAGTTCTTC; CDR3aa: CASSVGVGSSYNEQFF
v_gene: TRBV6-5; abundance: -; d_gene: TRBD2; j_gene: TRBJ2-7; CDR3nt: TGTGCCAGCAGTTCGATAGCGGGAGGACTCCACGAGCAGTACTTC; CDR3aa: CASSSIAGGLHEQYF
v_gene: TRBV20-1; abundance: -; d_gene: -; j_gene: TRBJ1-5; CDR3nt: TGCAGTGCTAGGGGGGGCCAGCCCCAGCATTTT; CDR3aa: CSARGGQPQHF
v_gene: TRBV4-1; abundance: few; d_gene: TRBD1; j_gene: TRBJ2-3; CDR3nt: TGCGCCAGCAGCCAATTTCGGACAGGGACAAGAGATACGCAGTATTTT; CDR3aa: CASSQFRTGTRDTQYF
v_gene: TRBV7-2; abundance: -; d_gene: TRBD1; j_gene: TRBJ2-2; CDR3nt: TGTGCCAGCAGCCCCGGGACAGCCAATGTCGGGGAGCTGTTTTTT; CDR3aa: CASSPGTANVGELFF
v_gene: TRBV5-4; abundance: -; d_gene: TRBD1; j_gene: TRBJ2-5; CDR3nt: TGTGCCAGCAGCTCCACGACAGGGGGGAGAGAGACCCAGTACTTC; CDR3aa: CASSSTTGGRETQYF
v_gene: TRBV29-1; abundance: -; d_gene: -; j_gene: TRBJ2-7; CDR3nt: TGCAGCGTACTTAATGGAGGGGCCTACGAGCAGTACTTC; CDR3aa: CSVLNGGAYEQYF